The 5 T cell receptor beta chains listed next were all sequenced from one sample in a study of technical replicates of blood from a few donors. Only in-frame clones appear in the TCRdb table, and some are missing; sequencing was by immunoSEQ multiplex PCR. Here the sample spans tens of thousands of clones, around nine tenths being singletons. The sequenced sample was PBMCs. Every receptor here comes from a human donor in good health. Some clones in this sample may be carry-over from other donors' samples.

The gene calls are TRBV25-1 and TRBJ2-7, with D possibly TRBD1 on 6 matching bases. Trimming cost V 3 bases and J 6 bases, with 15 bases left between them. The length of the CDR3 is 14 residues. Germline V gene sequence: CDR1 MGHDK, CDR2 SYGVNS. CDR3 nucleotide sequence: TGTGCCAGCAGTGATATCGGGACAAAAAGCGAGCAGTACTTC. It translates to CASSDIGTKSEQYF.

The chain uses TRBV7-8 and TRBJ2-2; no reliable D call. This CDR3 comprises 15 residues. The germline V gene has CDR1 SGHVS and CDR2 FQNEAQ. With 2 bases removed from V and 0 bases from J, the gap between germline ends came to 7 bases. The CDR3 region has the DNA TGTGCCAGCAGCTTAAAGCGCACGAACACCGGGGAGCTGTTTTTT. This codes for CASSLKRTNTGELFF.

The CDR3 protein is CASSDSYEQYF. The CDR3 DNA is TGTGCCAGCAGCGACAGCTACGAGCAGTACTTC. The chain carries TRBV2 and TRBJ2-7, with D perhaps matching TRBD1 (5 bases). This CDR3 spans 11 amino acids. V was pared by 6 bases and J by 3 bases, with 6 bases between. In germline, CDR1 is SNHLY, CDR2 FYNNEI.

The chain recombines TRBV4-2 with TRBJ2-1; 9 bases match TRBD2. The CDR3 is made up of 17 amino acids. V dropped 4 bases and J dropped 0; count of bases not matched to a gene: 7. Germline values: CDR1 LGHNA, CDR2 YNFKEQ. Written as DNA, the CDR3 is TGTGCCAGCAGCCCGGATCTAGCGGGGAGCTCCTACAATGAGCAGTTCTTC. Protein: CASSPDLAGSSYNEQFF.

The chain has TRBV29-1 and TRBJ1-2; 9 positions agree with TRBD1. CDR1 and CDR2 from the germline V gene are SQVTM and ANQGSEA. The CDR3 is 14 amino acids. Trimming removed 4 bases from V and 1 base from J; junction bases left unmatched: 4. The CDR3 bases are TGCAGCGTTGCGTGGACAGGGGTTAACTATGGCTACACCTTC. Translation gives CSVAWTGVNYGYTF.